A single sample is the source of the 22 T cell receptor beta chains below, sequenced in a study of blood T cell repertoires in COVID-19. This table comes from immunoSEQ multiplex PCR, and its TCRdb copy is limited to in-frame clones, with some not included. The sample consists of 50,000 to 65,000 clones, around 66% of them appearing once. Sequencing input: PBMCs or T cells enriched from blood (not recorded which). All receptors derive from a woman aged 60-75 years who had been exposed to COVID-19.

V is TRBV11-2 and J is TRBJ1-1, with D possibly TRBD1 on 5 matching bases. In germline, CDR1 is SGHAT, CDR2 FQNNGV. The V gene lost 4 bases and the J gene lost 6 bases, with 12 bases spanning the gap. The CDR3 is 13 residues long. The chain's CDR3 is CASSYSGKAEAFF. The CDR3 DNA sequence: TGTGCCAGCAGCTACTCAGGGAAGGCTGAAGCTTTCTTT.

The gene calls are TRBV11-2 and TRBJ2-1; the D gene is possibly TRBD2 (5 bases). Germline V CDR1 and CDR2: SGHAT, FQNNGV. The ends were cut back, 2 bases at V and 9 bases at J, with 17 bases in the middle. This CDR3 region has 15 residues. Here the CDR3 DNA reads TGTGCCAGCAGCTTAAGGAACCGGGGATGGGGTGAGCAGTTCTTC. This encodes CASSLRNRGWGEQFF.

By share, this clone ranks as medium-sized (0.01 to 0.1%). The chain is built from TRBV30 and TRBJ2-2; no definite D call. Deletions cut 1 base from V and 1 base from J, with 4 bases between. Per germline, CDR1 GTSNPN and CDR2 SVGIG (reference sequence). The CDR3 loop spans 13 amino acids. The DNA of the CDR3 is TGTGCCTGGAGTGCCCAGAACACCGGGGAGCTGTTTTTT. Amino acid sequence: CAWSAQNTGELFF. Based on the CDR3 plus reference TRBV30 and TRBJ2-2, the full variable domain is SQTIHQWPATLVQPVGSPLSLECTVEGTSNPNLYWYRQAAGRGLQLLFYSVGIGQISSEVPQNLSASRPQDRQFILSSKKLLLSDSGFYLCAWSAQNTGELFFGEGSRLTVL.

The CDR3 nucleotides read TGTGCCACCGGGACTAGCGGGAGGAGTGAGCAGTACTTC. This codes for CATGTSGRSEQYF. The chain is built from TRBV24-1 and TRBJ2-7, with 15 bases fitting TRBD2. The germline V gene encodes CDR1 KGHDR and CDR2 SFDVKD. J was trimmed by 7 bases and V by 9 bases; bases with no gene match: 3. The CDR3 consists of 13 residues.

V gene TRBV4-3 combines with J gene TRBJ2-5; perhaps TRBD2 as D (5 bases). Looked up from germline, CDR1 is LGHNA and CDR2 is YSLEER. The CDR3 extends over 15 amino acids. V lost 0 bases, J lost 5 bases, and 13 bases lay in between. The CDR3 nucleotides read TGCGCCAGCAGCCAAGATACGGGGAGAGGCGAGACCCAGTACTTC. Amino acids: CASSQDTGRGETQYF.

The chain recombines TRBV7-3 with TRBJ2-7; D might be TRBD1 (6 bases). The CDR3 loop spans 16 amino acids. The ends were cut back, 3 bases at V and 0 bases at J, with 15 bases in the middle. CDR1 is SGHTA, CDR2 FQGTGA, per germline. The chain's CDR3 is CASSLDPTGTSYEQYF. The CDR3 coding sequence is TGTGCCAGCAGCTTGGATCCGACAGGAACCTCCTACGAGCAGTACTTC.

The V and J genes are TRBV5-1 and TRBJ2-5; weak D call: TRBD1 (5 bases). Germline CDR1 is SGHRS and CDR2 is YFSETQ. V lost 4 bases, J lost 4 bases, and 20 bases lay in between. The length of the CDR3 is 16 residues. CDR3 protein: CASSLGHPLMGETQYF. The CDR3 nucleotides are TGCGCCAGCAGCCTTGGACATCCACTAATGGGAGAGACCCAGTACTTC.

This clone was detected once. The chain employs TRBV6-5 and TRBJ2-7; 11 positions match TRBD2. Germline V lookup: CDR1 MNHEY, CDR2 SVGAGI. Trimming removed 6 bases from V and 5 bases from J; junction bases left unmatched: 3. This CDR3 is 13 amino acids long. CDR3 bases: TGTGCCAGCAGGACTAGCGGGACGGACGAGCAGTACTTC. Its protein is CASRTSGTDEQYF.

The gene calls are TRBV7-2 and TRBJ1-2; TRBD1 matches at 7 bases. V trimming: 5 bases; J trimming: 4 bases; junction bases outside the gene matches: 4. Per germline, CDR1 SGHTA and CDR2 FQGNSA. The CDR3 has 13 amino acids. CDR3 sequence: CASSQRGLYGYTF. The DNA of the CDR3 is TGTGCCAGCAGCCAAAGGGGGCTCTATGGCTACACCTTC.

V usage is TRBV28 and J usage is TRBJ1-2; possibly TRBD1 for D (6 bases). The V gene's germline CDR1 is MDHEN and CDR2 SYDVKM. This CDR3 region has 15 residues. V lost 2 bases, J lost 4 bases, and 14 bases lay in between. The CDR3 DNA is TGTGCCAGCAGTTTACCGGGGGGCCAAACCTATGGCTACACCTTC. Translation: CASSLPGGQTYGYTF.

This clone was counted only a few times. The chain has TRBV5-1 and TRBJ1-1; a possible D gene is TRBD1 (6 bases). There are 14 residues in the CDR3. With 0 bases removed from V and 2 bases from J, the gap between germline ends came to 8 bases. The germline V gene has CDR1 SGHRS and CDR2 YFSETQ. CDR3 sequence: CASSLDGTNTEAFF. CDR3 bases: TGCGCCAGCAGCTTGGACGGGACAAACACTGAAGCTTTCTTT.

The V gene is TRBV2, the J gene TRBJ2-2, with 9 bases identical to TRBD1. This CDR3 spans 15 amino acids. V shed 5 bases, J shed 4 bases, and the junction held 5 bases outside the gene matches. Germline V gives CDR1 SNHLY, CDR2 FYNNEI. CDR3 sequence (DNA): TGTGCCAGCAGTTCGGACAGGGGCCGCACCGGGGAGCTGTTTTTT. The encoded protein is CASSSDRGRTGELFF. Supplemented by reference TRBV2 and TRBJ2-2, the full variable domain reads EPEVTQTPSHQVTQMGQEVILRCVPISNHLYFYWYRQILGQKVEFLVSFYNNEISEKSEIFDDQFSVERPDGSNFTLKIRSTKLEDSAMYFCASSSDRGRTGELFFGEGSRLTVL.

The V gene is TRBV6-5, the J gene TRBJ1-5; D call uncertain. The germline V gene encodes CDR1 MNHEY and CDR2 SVGAGI. The V end was cut by 6 bases, the J end by 2 bases, with 11 bases between. This CDR3 is built from 14 residues. The CDR3 loop reads CASSSGARNQPQHF. DNA of the CDR3: TGTGCCAGCAGCTCCGGAGCCCGCAATCAGCCCCAGCATTTT.

The rearrangement uses TRBV4-3 and TRBJ1-6; D gene uncertain. The CDR3 loop spans 15 amino acids. The V gene lost 0 bases and the J gene lost 13 bases, with 16 bases spanning the gap. Looked up from germline, CDR1 is LGHNA and CDR2 is YSLEER. The CDR3 DNA reads TGCGCCAGCAGCCAAGATGGTGGGGAGGTGGCTCCCCTCCACTTT. The encoded protein is CASSQDGGEVAPLHF.

V and J are TRBV2 and TRBJ1-4; D is possibly TRBD1 (6 bases). Germline CDR1 and CDR2: SNHLY and FYNNEI. The CDR3 runs 16 residues. Deletions cut 8 bases from V and 1 base from J, with 17 bases between. The CDR3 sequence is CASQYESTGTNEKLFF. For the CDR3, the DNA is TGTGCCAGCCAGTACGAATCGACAGGAACTAATGAAAAACTGTTTTTT. The complete variable domain, with remaining parts taken from reference TRBV2 and TRBJ1-4, reads EPEVTQTPSHQVTQMGQEVILRCVPISNHLYFYWYRQILGQKVEFLVSFYNNEISEKSEIFDDQFSVERPDGSNFTLKIRSTKLEDSAMYFCASQYESTGTNEKLFFGSGTQLSVL.

The genes are TRBV27 and TRBJ1-2; D is undetermined. Germline V gene data show CDR1 as MNHEY and CDR2 as SMNVEV (reference sequence). The CDR3 loop spans 14 amino acids. Trimming removed 6 bases from V and 4 bases from J, with 15 bases in between. CDR3 in amino acids: CASSPQRGRYGYTF. The CDR3 bases are TGTGCCAGCAGCCCCCAGAGAGGGCGCTATGGCTACACCTTC.

The chain combines TRBV28 with TRBJ1-1; 7 bases align to TRBD1. Germline V gene sequence: CDR1 MDHEN, CDR2 SYDVKM. With V trimmed by 7 bases and J by 7 bases, 18 bases remained unmatched. The CDR3 extends over 16 amino acids. The CDR3 region is CASKSGLSRGRIEAFF. CDR3 sequence (DNA): TGTGCCAGCAAATCGGGGTTATCGAGGGGGCGAATTGAAGCTTTCTTT.

J is TRBJ1-4 and V is TRBV2; TRBD1 agrees at 9 bases. There are 13 residues in the CDR3. Germline CDR1 and CDR2: SNHLY and FYNNEI. Trimming at V came to 8 bases and at J to 8 bases, leaving 6 bases not matched to a gene. The CDR3 loop is CASRQGDEEKLFF. CDR3 DNA: TGTGCCAGCCGACAGGGGGATGAGGAAAAACTGTTTTTT. The whole variable domain, filled in from reference TRBV2 and TRBJ1-4, reads EPEVTQTPSHQVTQMGQEVILRCVPISNHLYFYWYRQILGQKVEFLVSFYNNEISEKSEIFDDQFSVERPDGSNFTLKIRSTKLEDSAMYFCASRQGDEEKLFFGSGTQLSVL.

The table lists this clone with a count of one. V usage is TRBV6-5 and J usage is TRBJ1-2; TRBD1 matches at 7 bases. This CDR3 comprises 15 residues. The junction had 10 bases not matched to a gene; V was cut back by 4 bases and J by 5 bases. Germline V gene sequence: CDR1 MNHEY, CDR2 SVGAGI. CDR3 loop: CASSSGSGGRYGYTF. CDR3 DNA sequence: TGTGCCAGCAGTTCCGGGTCAGGGGGGAGGTATGGCTACACCTTC.

The V gene is TRBV5-1, the J gene TRBJ2-7; D remains unclear. Trimming took 4 bases from V and 0 from J, leaving 17 bases between them. This CDR3 contains 16 residues. Germline V gene data show CDR1 as SGHRS and CDR2 as YFSETQ. CDR3 amino acids: CASSPSPAPPSYEQYF. CDR3 nucleotides: TGCGCCAGCAGCCCGAGTCCCGCACCCCCCTCCTACGAGCAGTACTTC. Filled out from reference TRBV5-1 and TRBJ2-7, the complete variable domain reads KAGVTQTPRYLIKTRGQQVTLSCSPISGHRSVSWYQQTPGQGLQFLFEYFSETQRNKGNFPGRFSGRQFSNSRSEMNVSTLELGDSALYLCASSPSPAPPSYEQYFGPGTRLTVT.

The rearrangement uses TRBV10-2 and TRBJ2-1; D unclear. The V gene's germline CDR1 is WSHSY and CDR2 SAAADI. The CDR3 sequence is 13 residues long. Trimming left V 4 bases short and J 6 bases short, with 10 bases between. CDR3 sequence: CASSGASPNEQFF. The CDR3 region has the DNA TGCGCCAGCAGTGGGGCAAGCCCCAATGAGCAGTTCTTC.

This clone has just one count. The rearrangement links TRBV28 to TRBJ1-4, with D tentatively TRBD1 (6 bases). The length of the CDR3 is 15 residues. V lost 3 bases to trimming and J lost 11 bases, with 19 bases between them. Germline V CDR1 and CDR2: MDHEN, SYDVKM. The chain's CDR3 is CASSFRGAGARKLFF. The CDR3 DNA sequence: TGTGCCAGCAGTTTTCGGGGGGCGGGCGCCAGGAAACTGTTTTTT.